These 29 T cell receptor beta chains were sequenced from one sample in a study of blood T cell repertoires in COVID-19. Produced via immunoSEQ multiplex PCR; TCRdb's table is partial and in-frame only. This sample carries 100,000 to 150,000 clones, 80% to 90% of them seen once, and the ten largest clones take 5.5% to 6.5%. Sequenced: peripheral blood. Every receptor here comes from an elderly man with active or convalescent COVID-19.

The chain has TRBV5-1 and TRBJ1-1; 12 positions match TRBD1. Germline CDR1 SGHRS, CDR2 YFSETQ. CDR3 length equals 16 residues. V lost 3 bases to trimming and J lost 5 bases; unmatched junction nucleotides: 8. The CDR3 DNA follows: TGCGCCAGCAGCTACCTGGGACAGGGGGCGGAAACTGAAGCTTTCTTT. It yields the protein CASSYLGQGAETEAFF.

V and J are TRBV6-5 and TRBJ2-2; 11 nucleotides line up with TRBD1. The CDR3 runs 14 residues. Germline V gene data show CDR1 as MNHEY and CDR2 as SVGAGI. The V segment lost 7 bases and the J segment 9 bases; nucleotides outside the gene matches: 7. The DNA of the CDR3 is TGTGCCAGCAAGGAGGACAGGGGGCAATGGGAGCTGTTTTTT. This gives the protein CASKEDRGQWELFF.

The V gene is TRBV4-3, the J gene TRBJ1-2; D is possibly TRBD1 (6 bases). Trimming shortened V by 0 bases and J by 6 bases, and 14 bases separated the two germline ends. Per germline, CDR1 LGHNA and CDR2 YSLEER. The CDR3 is made up of 15 amino acids. The CDR3 region has the DNA TGCGCCAGCAGCCAAGAACGCGGGGGGGCGGATGGCTACACCTTC. Translated: CASSQERGGADGYTF.

The chain links TRBV6-2 or TRBV6-3 to TRBJ1-5, with D possibly TRBD1 on 5 matching bases. V gave up 2 bases and J gave up 5 bases, with 10 bases separating them. Germline loops: CDR1 MNHEY, CDR2 SVGEGT. The CDR3 loop spans 14 amino acids. CDR3 in amino acids: CASSYRGGHQPQHF. CDR3 bases: TGTGCCAGCAGTTACAGGGGAGGCCATCAGCCCCAGCATTTT.

The chain joins TRBV11-2 to TRBJ2-3; D remains ambiguous. CDR1 is SGHAT, CDR2 FQNNGV, per germline. The CDR3 contains 14 residues. V lost 0 bases, J lost 5 bases, and 9 bases lay in between. Here the CDR3 DNA reads TGTGCCAGCAGCTTAGATGGCCCAGTAGATACGCAGTATTTT. Translation gives CASSLDGPVDTQYF.

The gene calls are TRBV19 and TRBJ1-2, with D unclear. Trimming took 7 bases from V and 4 from J, leaving 13 bases between them. CDR1 is LNHDA, CDR2 SQIVND, per germline (reference sequence). The CDR3 sequence is 13 residues long. The CDR3 DNA sequence: TGTGCCAGTATGATGCGGCAGAGCTATGGCTACACCTTC. Protein sequence: CASMMRQSYGYTF.

The chain recombines TRBV18 with TRBJ2-7; D is possibly TRBD2 (6 bases). V was pared by 3 bases and J by 7 bases, with 16 bases between. Germline CDR1 reads KGHSH; CDR2 reads LQKENI. The CDR3 spans 14 residues. CDR3 region: CASSPPGTPTEQYF. DNA for the CDR3: TGTGCCAGCTCACCTCCCGGGACTCCCACGGAGCAGTACTTC. The whole variable domain, remainder taken from reference TRBV18 and TRBJ2-7, is NAGVMQNPRHLVRRRGQEARLRCSPMKGHSHVYWYRQLPEEGLKFMVYLQKENIIDESGMPKERFSAEFPKEGPSILRIQQVVRGDSAAYFCASSPPGTPTEQYFGPGTRLTVT.

This clone was detected only once. The J gene is TRBJ1-2, the V gene TRBV13; tentative D call: TRBD1 (5 bases). The germline V gene encodes CDR1 PRHDT and CDR2 FYEKMQ (reference sequence). Trimming removed 5 bases from V and 2 bases from J, with 12 bases in between. This CDR3 has 14 amino acids. CDR3 DNA sequence: TGTGCCAGCAGCCAAAGGACAAGGAACTATGGCTACACCTTC. Its protein product is CASSQRTRNYGYTF.

V is TRBV7-9 and J is TRBJ1-3; no firm D call. Germline V gives CDR1 SEHNR, CDR2 FQNEAQ (reference sequence). The V end was cut by 5 bases, the J end by 3 bases, with 11 bases between. This CDR3 is 14 amino acids long. As DNA, the CDR3 is TGTGCCAGCAGCCTACCTGTCGGTGGAAACACCATATATTTT. Its translation: CASSLPVGGNTIYF.

The count of this clone is one. The chain employs TRBV24-1 and TRBJ2-1, with 8 nucleotides matching TRBD2. The CDR3 spans 15 residues. Trimming took 3 bases from V and 7 from J; bases not matched to a gene: 7. Germline V lookup: CDR1 KGHDR, CDR2 SFDVKD. The CDR3 DNA sequence: TGTGCCACCAGTGATAGGGTAGCGGGGATGAATGAGCAGTTCTTC. This translates into CATSDRVAGMNEQFF.

J is TRBJ1-2 and V is TRBV12-3 or TRBV12-4, with D perhaps TRBD1 (5 bases). The V end lost 6 bases, the J end lost 8 bases, and 16 bases lay between the germline ends. The CDR3 sequence is 13 residues long. In nucleotides, the CDR3 is TGTGCCAGCAGCCTCCGGGCGGGGCACGGCTACACCTTC. Translation gives CASSLRAGHGYTF.

The chain is built from TRBV19 and TRBJ2-6; D is unclear. The germline V gene encodes CDR1 LNHDA and CDR2 SQIVND (reference sequence). V gave up 3 bases and J gave up 0 bases, with 6 bases separating them. CDR3 length: 15 amino acids. The CDR3 loop reads CASSIFSSGANVLTF. The CDR3 DNA follows: TGTGCCAGTAGTATTTTTAGCTCTGGGGCCAACGTCCTGACTTTC.

This chain links TRBV6-5 with TRBJ1-4, with TRBD1 as a possible D gene (6 bases). The V and J ends lost 0 bases and 3 bases respectively, with 11 bases between them. Germline assignment: CDR1 MNHEY and CDR2 SVGAGI. The length of the CDR3 is 16 residues. CDR3 sequence reads: CASSYSQGRANEKLFF. CDR3 coding DNA: TGTGCCAGCAGTTACTCCCAGGGGAGGGCTAATGAAAAACTGTTTTTT.

This clone was detected only once. The chain uses TRBV11-2 and TRBJ2-5; no reliable D call. CDR1 and CDR2 from the germline V gene are SGHAT and FQNNGV. V was trimmed by 2 bases and J by 7 bases, leaving 14 bases between them. This CDR3 contains 14 residues. CDR3 amino acids: CASSLTRASRTQYF. The CDR3 DNA sequence: TGTGCCAGCAGCTTAACGCGAGCGTCGAGGACCCAGTACTTC.

The chain joins TRBV5-5 to TRBJ1-1; 7 nucleotides match TRBD1. The CDR3 is made up of 14 amino acids. V lost 6 bases to trimming and J lost 1 base; unmatched junction nucleotides: 6. Germline lookup yields CDR1 SGHKS and CDR2 YYEKEE (reference sequence). In DNA form, the CDR3 reads TGTGCCAGCAAGAAGACAGGGCCGAACACTGAAGCTTTCTTT. Protein sequence: CASKKTGPNTEAFF.

This chain uses TRBV12-5 with TRBJ1-1, with 7 bases that match TRBD1. Trimming removed 3 bases from V and 0 bases from J; junction bases left unmatched: 4. Looked up from germline, CDR1 is LGHNT and CDR2 is FRNRAP. The CDR3 is 15 residues long. The CDR3 sequence is CASGFNRGLNTEAFF. As DNA, the CDR3 is TGTGCTAGTGGTTTTAACAGGGGTTTGAACACTGAAGCTTTCTTT.

The chain links TRBV12-3 or TRBV12-4 to TRBJ2-1, with D perhaps TRBD2 (5 bases). V was clipped by 8 bases and J by 4 bases, with 9 bases between them. This CDR3 has 12 residues. CDR3 region: CASLRGYNEQFF. The CDR3 DNA reads TGTGCCAGCTTACGGGGATACAATGAGCAGTTCTTC.

This rearrangement joins TRBV5-4 to TRBJ1-2; TRBD1 matches at 8 bases. CDR3 length equals 13 residues. Germline-derived CDR1 and CDR2 are SGHNT and YYREEE (reference sequence). The ends lost 4 bases at V and 12 bases at J; junction bases unmatched: 11. The DNA of the CDR3 is TGTGCCAGCAGCCCCCCGGGACAGGCTGCCGACACCTTC. Translating it yields CASSPPGQAADTF.

This clone was detected once. This sequence joins TRBV3-1 (or the pseudogene TRBV3-2) and TRBJ2-5, with D possibly being TRBD1 (5 bases). The CDR3 extends over 14 amino acids. The germline V and J ends were trimmed by 1 base and 7 bases, with 13 bases remaining between them. Germline CDR1 reads LGHDT; CDR2 reads YNNKEL (reference sequence). CDR3 sequence reads: CASSQGAGLGTQYF. CDR3 sequence (DNA): TGTGCCAGCAGCCAAGGGGCAGGGCTCGGGACCCAGTACTTC.

The chain recombines TRBV2 with TRBJ1-1, with unresolved D. This CDR3 is built from 13 residues. Trimming shortened V by 1 base and J by 1 base, and 4 bases separated the two germline ends. Germline V gives CDR1 SNHLY, CDR2 FYNNEI. The chain's CDR3 is CASSEERNTEAFF. In DNA form, the CDR3 reads TGTGCCAGCAGTGAAGAGCGGAACACTGAAGCTTTCTTT.

J is TRBJ2-7 and V is TRBV3-1 (or the pseudogene TRBV3-2), with 11 bases matching TRBD2. V gave up 4 bases and J gave up 2 bases; unmatched junction bases: 4. The CDR3 covers 15 residues. Per the germline V gene, CDR1 is LGHDT and CDR2 is YNNKEL (reference sequence). CDR3 bases: TGTGCCAGCAGCCGTGGGACTAGCGGTCCCTACGAGCAGTACTTC. The encoded protein is CASSRGTSGPYEQYF.

About this clone itself: Other DNA sequences in this sample translate to the same CDR3. The J gene is TRBJ2-3, the V gene TRBV6-4; TRBD2 might be the D (6 bases). The V and J ends lost 0 bases and 0 bases respectively, with 7 bases between them. Germline lookup yields CDR1 MRHNA and CDR2 SNTAGT. The CDR3 totals 15 residues. The DNA of the CDR3 is TGTGCCAGCAGTGACTCGGGGGGAAGCACAGATACGCAGTATTTT. It specifies CASSDSGGSTDTQYF.

This sequence joins TRBV5-1 and TRBJ1-4, with 7 nucleotides matching TRBD1. The V gene end was trimmed by 1 base and the J gene end by 5 bases; junction bases not matched to a gene: 8. Germline CDR1 reads SGHRS; CDR2 reads YFSETQ. There are 16 residues in the CDR3. DNA for the CDR3: TGCGCCAGCAGCTTGCGGCCGCAGGGGGAAAATGAAAAACTGTTTTTT. It specifies CASSLRPQGENEKLFF.

This clone showed up just once. The chain links TRBV28 to TRBJ1-2; TRBD1 might be the D (6 bases). CDR1 and CDR2 from the germline V gene are MDHEN and SYDVKM. The V and J ends lost 8 bases and 3 bases respectively, with 16 bases between them. The CDR3 is 14 amino acids. The CDR3 sequence is CASAYPGTHYGYTF. The CDR3 DNA reads as TGTGCCAGCGCCTACCCCGGGACACACTATGGCTACACCTTC.

The CDR3 protein is CASSPTGTGGVEQFF. CDR3 nucleotide sequence: TGCGCCAGCAGCCCGACCGGGACAGGGGGCGTTGAGCAGTTCTTC. The genes are TRBV5-1 and TRBJ2-1, with 12 bases matching TRBD1. Per the germline V gene, CDR1 is SGHRS and CDR2 is YFSETQ. V lost 4 bases and J lost 9; bases outside the gene matches: 8. This CDR3 contains 15 residues.

There are a few counts of this clone. This CDR3 reads CASSPPGGYSYEQYF. In nucleotides, the CDR3 is TGTGCCAGCTCACCCCCAGGTGGATACTCCTACGAGCAGTACTTC. V is TRBV18 and J is TRBJ2-7; D remains unclear. The V end lost 3 bases, the J end lost 0 bases, and 12 bases lay between the germline ends. The CDR3 is 15 amino acids. Per germline, CDR1 KGHSH and CDR2 LQKENI.

V and J are TRBV2 and TRBJ1-1; weak D call: TRBD1 (5 bases). CDR1 is SNHLY, CDR2 FYNNEI, per germline. V lost 2 bases, J lost 4 bases, and 17 bases lay in between. The CDR3 has 16 amino acids. DNA for the CDR3: TGTGCCAGCAGTGAACGCGGGGCGCAGGGAGGCACTGAAGCTTTCTTT. This sequence encodes CASSERGAQGGTEAFF.

V and J are TRBV3-1 (or the pseudogene TRBV3-2) and TRBJ2-7; D gene uncertain. V shed 1 base and J shed 7 bases, with 8 bases lying between them. CDR3 length equals 12 residues. Per the germline V gene, CDR1 is LGHDT and CDR2 is YNNKEL (reference sequence). As DNA, the CDR3 is TGTGCCAGCAGCCAAGGCCCGAGGGAGCAGTACTTC. Amino acid sequence: CASSQGPREQYF.

The rearrangement uses TRBV6-5 and TRBJ1-1; 7 bases agree with TRBD1. The CDR3 runs 13 residues. Per germline, CDR1 MNHEY and CDR2 SVGAGI. V trimming: 5 bases; J trimming: 11 bases; junction bases outside the gene matches: 11. CDR3 DNA: TGTGCCAGCAGTATAGGACAGGCGCCTGGGGCTTTCTTT. Encoded protein: CASSIGQAPGAFF.